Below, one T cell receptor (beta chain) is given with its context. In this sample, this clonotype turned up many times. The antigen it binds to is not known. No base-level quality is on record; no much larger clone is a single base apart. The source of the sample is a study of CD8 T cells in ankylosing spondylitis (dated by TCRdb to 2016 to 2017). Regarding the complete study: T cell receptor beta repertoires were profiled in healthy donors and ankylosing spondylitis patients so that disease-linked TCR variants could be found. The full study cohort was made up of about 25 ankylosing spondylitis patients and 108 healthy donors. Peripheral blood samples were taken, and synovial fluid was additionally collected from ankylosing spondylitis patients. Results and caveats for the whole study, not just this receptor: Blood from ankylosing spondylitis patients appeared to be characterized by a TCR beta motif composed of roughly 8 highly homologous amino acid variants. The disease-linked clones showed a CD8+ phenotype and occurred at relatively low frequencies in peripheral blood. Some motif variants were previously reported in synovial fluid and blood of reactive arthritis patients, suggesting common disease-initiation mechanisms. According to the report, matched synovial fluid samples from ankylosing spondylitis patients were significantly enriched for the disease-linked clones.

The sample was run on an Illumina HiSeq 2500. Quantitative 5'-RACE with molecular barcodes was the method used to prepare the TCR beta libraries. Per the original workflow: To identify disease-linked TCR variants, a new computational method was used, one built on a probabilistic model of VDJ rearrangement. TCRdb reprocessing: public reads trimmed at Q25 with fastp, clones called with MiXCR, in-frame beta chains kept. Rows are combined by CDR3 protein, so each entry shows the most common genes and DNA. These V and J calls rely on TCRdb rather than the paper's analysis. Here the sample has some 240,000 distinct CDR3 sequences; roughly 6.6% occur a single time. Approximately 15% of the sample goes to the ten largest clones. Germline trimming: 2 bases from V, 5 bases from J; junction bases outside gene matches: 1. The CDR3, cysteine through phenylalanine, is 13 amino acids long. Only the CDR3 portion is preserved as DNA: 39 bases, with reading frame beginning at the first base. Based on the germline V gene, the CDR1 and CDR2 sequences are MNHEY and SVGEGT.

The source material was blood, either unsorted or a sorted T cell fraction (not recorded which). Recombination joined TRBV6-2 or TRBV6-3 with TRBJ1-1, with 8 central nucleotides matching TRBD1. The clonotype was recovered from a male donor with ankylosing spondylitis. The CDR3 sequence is CASSYGQGTEAFF. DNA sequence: TGTGCCAGCAGTTACGGACAGGGAACTGAAGCTTTCTTT.